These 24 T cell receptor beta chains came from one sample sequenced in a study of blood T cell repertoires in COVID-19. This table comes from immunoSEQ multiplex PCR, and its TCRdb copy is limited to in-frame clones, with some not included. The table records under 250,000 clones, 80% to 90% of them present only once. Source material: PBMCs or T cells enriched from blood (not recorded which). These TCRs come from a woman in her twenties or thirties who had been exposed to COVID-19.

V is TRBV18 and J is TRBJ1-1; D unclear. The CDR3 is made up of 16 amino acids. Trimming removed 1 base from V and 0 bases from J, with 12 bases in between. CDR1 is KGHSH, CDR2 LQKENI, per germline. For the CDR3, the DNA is TGTGCCAGCTCACCACGATTGGTTACGGTGAACACTGAAGCTTTCTTT. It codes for CASSPRLVTVNTEAFF. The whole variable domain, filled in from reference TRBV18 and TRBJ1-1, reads NAGVMQNPRHLVRRRGQEARLRCSPMKGHSHVYWYRQLPEEGLKFMVYLQKENIIDESGMPKERFSAEFPKEGPSILRIQQVVRGDSAAYFCASSPRLVTVNTEAFFGQGTRLTVV.

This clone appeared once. The CDR3 DNA follows: TGTGCCAGCAGCCCCGGACAGGGCGGCACAGATACGCAGTATTTT. It encodes CASSPGQGGTDTQYF. J is TRBJ2-3 and V is TRBV7-6; 8 bases are shared with TRBD1. The CDR3 loop spans 15 amino acids. Germline V CDR1 and CDR2: SGHVS, FNYEAQ. J lost 1 base, V lost 5 bases, and 5 bases had no gene match.

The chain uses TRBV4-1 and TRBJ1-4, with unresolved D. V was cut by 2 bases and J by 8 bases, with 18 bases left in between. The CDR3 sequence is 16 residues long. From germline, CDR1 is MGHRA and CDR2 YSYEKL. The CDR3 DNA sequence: TGCGCCAGCAGCCAATATATGACGCCCGGCGGGGAAAAACTGTTTTTT. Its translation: CASSQYMTPGGEKLFF.

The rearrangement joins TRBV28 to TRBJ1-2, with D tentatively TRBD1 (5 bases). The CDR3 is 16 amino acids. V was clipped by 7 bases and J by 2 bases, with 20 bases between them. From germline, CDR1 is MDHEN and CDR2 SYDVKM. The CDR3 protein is CASIPWRGLANYGYTF. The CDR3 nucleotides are TGTGCCAGCATCCCCTGGCGGGGGTTAGCGAACTATGGCTACACCTTC.

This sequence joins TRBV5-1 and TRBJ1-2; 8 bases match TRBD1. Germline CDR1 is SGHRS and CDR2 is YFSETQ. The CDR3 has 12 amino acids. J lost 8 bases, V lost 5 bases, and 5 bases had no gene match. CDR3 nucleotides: TGCGCCAGCAGGCGAGGACAGGGCGGCTACACCTTC. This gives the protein CASRRGQGGYTF.

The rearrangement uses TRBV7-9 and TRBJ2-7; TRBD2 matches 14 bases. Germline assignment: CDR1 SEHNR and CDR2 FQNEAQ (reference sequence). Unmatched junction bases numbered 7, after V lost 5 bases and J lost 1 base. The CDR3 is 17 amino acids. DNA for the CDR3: TGTGCCAGCAGCCCGACTAGCGGGAGGGCCACTTCCTACGAGCAGTACTTC. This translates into CASSPTSGRATSYEQYF.

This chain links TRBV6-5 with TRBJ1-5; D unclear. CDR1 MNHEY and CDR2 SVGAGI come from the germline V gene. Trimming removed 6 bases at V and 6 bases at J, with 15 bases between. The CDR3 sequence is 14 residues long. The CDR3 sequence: CASRDSVEGQPQHF. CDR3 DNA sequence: TGTGCCAGCAGGGATTCGGTCGAGGGTCAGCCCCAGCATTTT.

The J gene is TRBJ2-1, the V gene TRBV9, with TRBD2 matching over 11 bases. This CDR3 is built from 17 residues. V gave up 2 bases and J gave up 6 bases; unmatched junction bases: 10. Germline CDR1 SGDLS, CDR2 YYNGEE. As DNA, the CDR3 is TGTGCCAGCAGCGTTTTAGGGGAGGGGACTAGCGGCAATGAGCAGTTCTTC. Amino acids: CASSVLGEGTSGNEQFF.

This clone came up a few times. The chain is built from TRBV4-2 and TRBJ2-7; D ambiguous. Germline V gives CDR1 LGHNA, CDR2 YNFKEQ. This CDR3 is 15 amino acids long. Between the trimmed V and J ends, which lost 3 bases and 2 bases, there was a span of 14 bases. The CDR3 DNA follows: TGTGCCAGCAGCCAGGCGGCTTCCCGGGCCTACGAGCAGTACTTC. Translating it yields CASSQAASRAYEQYF.

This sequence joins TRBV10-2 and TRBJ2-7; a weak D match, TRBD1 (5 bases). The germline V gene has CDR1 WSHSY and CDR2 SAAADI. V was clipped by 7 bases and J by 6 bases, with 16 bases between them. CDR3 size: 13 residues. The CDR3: CASMGQGDPEQYF. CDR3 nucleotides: TGCGCCAGCATGGGGCAGGGTGACCCCGAGCAGTACTTC.

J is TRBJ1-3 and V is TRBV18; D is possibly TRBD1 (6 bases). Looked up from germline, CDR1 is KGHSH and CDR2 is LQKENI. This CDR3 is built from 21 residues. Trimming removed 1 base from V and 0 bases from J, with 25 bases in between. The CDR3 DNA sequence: TGTGCCAGCTCACCACTCTTTGCTGGCAGGGGAAGTACCGACTCTGGAAACACCATATATTTT. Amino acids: CASSPLFAGRGSTDSGNTIYF.

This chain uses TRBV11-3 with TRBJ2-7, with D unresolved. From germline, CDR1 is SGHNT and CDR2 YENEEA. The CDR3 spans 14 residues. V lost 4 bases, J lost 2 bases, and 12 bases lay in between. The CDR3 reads CASSSLNEAYEQYF. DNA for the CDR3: TGTGCCAGCAGCTCCCTAAACGAGGCCTACGAGCAGTACTTC.

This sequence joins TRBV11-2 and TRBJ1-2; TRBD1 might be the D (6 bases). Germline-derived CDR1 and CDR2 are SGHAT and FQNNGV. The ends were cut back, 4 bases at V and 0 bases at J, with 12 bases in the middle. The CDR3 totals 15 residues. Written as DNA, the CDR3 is TGTGCCAGCAGCTATACAGGGCATCCTAACTATGGCTACACCTTC. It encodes CASSYTGHPNYGYTF.

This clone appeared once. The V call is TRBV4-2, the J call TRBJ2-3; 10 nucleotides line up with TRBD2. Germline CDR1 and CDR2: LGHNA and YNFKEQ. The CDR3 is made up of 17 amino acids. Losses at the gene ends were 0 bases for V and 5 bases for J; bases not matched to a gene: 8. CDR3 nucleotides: TGTGCCAGCAGCCAAGATGGGCTAGCGGGAGAGAAAGATACGCAGTATTTT. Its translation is CASSQDGLAGEKDTQYF.

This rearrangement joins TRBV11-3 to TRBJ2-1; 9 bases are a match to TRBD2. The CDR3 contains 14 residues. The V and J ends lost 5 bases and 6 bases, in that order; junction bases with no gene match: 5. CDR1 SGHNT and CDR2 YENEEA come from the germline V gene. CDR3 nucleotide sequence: TGTGCCAGCAGCCCCCCGGGACTAGCCAATGAGCAGTTCTTC. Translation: CASSPPGLANEQFF.

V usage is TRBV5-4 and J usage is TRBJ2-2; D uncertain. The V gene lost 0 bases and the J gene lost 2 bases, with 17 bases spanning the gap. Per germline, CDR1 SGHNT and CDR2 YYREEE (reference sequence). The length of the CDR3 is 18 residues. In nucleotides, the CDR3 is TGTGCCAGCAGCTTGGACGCCCCCTCCAGCGATAACACCGGGGAGCTGTTTTTT. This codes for CASSLDAPSSDNTGELFF.

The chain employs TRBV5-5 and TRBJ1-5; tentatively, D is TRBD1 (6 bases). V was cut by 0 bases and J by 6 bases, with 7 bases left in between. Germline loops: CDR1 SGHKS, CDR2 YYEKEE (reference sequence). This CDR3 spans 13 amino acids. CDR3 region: CASSLVGAQPQHF. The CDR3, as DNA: TGTGCCAGCAGCTTGGTGGGGGCTCAGCCCCAGCATTTT.

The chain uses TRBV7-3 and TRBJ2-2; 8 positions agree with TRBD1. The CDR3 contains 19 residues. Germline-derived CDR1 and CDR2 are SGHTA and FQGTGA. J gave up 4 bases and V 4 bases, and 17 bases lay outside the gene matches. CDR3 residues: CASSSGPTGDREGTGELFF. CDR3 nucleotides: TGTGCCAGCAGCTCTGGACCGACAGGGGACCGGGAAGGCACCGGGGAGCTGTTTTTT.

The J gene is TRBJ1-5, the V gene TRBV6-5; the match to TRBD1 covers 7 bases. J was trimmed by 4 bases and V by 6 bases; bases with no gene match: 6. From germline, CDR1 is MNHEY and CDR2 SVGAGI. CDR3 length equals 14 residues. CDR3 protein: CASSLTGMNQPQHF. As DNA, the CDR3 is TGTGCCAGCAGCCTGACAGGGATGAATCAGCCCCAGCATTTT.

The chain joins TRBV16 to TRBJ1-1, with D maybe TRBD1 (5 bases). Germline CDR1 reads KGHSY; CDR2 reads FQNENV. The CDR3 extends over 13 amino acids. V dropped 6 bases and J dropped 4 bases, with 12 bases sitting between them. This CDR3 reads CASSTKQGTEAFF. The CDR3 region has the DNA TGTGCCAGCAGTACCAAGCAGGGCACTGAAGCTTTCTTT.

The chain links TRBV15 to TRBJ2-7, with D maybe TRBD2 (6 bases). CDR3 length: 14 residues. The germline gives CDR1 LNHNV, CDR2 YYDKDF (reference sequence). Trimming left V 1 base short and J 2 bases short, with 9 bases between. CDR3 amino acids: CATSRVRETYEQYF. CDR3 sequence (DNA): TGTGCCACCAGCAGAGTCCGGGAGACCTACGAGCAGTACTTC.

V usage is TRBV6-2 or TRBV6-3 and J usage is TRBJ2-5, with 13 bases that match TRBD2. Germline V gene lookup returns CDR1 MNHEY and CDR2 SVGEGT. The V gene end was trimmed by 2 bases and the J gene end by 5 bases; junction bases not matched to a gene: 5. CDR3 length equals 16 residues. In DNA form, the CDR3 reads TGTGCCAGCAGTTACGCCGGGACTAGCGGGACGGAGACCCAGTACTTC. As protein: CASSYAGTSGTETQYF.

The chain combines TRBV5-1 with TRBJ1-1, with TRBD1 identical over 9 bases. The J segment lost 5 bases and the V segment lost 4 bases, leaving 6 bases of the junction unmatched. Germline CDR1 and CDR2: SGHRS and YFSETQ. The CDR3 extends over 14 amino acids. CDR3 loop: CASSRGQGDTEAFF. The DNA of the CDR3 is TGCGCCAGCAGCCGGGGACAGGGAGATACTGAAGCTTTCTTT. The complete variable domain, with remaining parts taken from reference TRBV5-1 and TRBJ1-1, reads KAGVTQTPRYLIKTRGQQVTLSCSPISGHRSVSWYQQTPGQGLQFLFEYFSETQRNKGNFPGRFSGRQFSNSRSEMNVSTLELGDSALYLCASSRGQGDTEAFFGQGTRLTVV.

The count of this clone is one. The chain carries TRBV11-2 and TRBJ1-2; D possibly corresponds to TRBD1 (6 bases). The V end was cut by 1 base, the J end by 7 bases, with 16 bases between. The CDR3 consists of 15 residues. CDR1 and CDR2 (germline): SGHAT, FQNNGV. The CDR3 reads CASSLAGGGASGYTF. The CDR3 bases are TGTGCCAGCAGCTTAGCGGGAGGGGGGGCATCTGGCTACACCTTC.